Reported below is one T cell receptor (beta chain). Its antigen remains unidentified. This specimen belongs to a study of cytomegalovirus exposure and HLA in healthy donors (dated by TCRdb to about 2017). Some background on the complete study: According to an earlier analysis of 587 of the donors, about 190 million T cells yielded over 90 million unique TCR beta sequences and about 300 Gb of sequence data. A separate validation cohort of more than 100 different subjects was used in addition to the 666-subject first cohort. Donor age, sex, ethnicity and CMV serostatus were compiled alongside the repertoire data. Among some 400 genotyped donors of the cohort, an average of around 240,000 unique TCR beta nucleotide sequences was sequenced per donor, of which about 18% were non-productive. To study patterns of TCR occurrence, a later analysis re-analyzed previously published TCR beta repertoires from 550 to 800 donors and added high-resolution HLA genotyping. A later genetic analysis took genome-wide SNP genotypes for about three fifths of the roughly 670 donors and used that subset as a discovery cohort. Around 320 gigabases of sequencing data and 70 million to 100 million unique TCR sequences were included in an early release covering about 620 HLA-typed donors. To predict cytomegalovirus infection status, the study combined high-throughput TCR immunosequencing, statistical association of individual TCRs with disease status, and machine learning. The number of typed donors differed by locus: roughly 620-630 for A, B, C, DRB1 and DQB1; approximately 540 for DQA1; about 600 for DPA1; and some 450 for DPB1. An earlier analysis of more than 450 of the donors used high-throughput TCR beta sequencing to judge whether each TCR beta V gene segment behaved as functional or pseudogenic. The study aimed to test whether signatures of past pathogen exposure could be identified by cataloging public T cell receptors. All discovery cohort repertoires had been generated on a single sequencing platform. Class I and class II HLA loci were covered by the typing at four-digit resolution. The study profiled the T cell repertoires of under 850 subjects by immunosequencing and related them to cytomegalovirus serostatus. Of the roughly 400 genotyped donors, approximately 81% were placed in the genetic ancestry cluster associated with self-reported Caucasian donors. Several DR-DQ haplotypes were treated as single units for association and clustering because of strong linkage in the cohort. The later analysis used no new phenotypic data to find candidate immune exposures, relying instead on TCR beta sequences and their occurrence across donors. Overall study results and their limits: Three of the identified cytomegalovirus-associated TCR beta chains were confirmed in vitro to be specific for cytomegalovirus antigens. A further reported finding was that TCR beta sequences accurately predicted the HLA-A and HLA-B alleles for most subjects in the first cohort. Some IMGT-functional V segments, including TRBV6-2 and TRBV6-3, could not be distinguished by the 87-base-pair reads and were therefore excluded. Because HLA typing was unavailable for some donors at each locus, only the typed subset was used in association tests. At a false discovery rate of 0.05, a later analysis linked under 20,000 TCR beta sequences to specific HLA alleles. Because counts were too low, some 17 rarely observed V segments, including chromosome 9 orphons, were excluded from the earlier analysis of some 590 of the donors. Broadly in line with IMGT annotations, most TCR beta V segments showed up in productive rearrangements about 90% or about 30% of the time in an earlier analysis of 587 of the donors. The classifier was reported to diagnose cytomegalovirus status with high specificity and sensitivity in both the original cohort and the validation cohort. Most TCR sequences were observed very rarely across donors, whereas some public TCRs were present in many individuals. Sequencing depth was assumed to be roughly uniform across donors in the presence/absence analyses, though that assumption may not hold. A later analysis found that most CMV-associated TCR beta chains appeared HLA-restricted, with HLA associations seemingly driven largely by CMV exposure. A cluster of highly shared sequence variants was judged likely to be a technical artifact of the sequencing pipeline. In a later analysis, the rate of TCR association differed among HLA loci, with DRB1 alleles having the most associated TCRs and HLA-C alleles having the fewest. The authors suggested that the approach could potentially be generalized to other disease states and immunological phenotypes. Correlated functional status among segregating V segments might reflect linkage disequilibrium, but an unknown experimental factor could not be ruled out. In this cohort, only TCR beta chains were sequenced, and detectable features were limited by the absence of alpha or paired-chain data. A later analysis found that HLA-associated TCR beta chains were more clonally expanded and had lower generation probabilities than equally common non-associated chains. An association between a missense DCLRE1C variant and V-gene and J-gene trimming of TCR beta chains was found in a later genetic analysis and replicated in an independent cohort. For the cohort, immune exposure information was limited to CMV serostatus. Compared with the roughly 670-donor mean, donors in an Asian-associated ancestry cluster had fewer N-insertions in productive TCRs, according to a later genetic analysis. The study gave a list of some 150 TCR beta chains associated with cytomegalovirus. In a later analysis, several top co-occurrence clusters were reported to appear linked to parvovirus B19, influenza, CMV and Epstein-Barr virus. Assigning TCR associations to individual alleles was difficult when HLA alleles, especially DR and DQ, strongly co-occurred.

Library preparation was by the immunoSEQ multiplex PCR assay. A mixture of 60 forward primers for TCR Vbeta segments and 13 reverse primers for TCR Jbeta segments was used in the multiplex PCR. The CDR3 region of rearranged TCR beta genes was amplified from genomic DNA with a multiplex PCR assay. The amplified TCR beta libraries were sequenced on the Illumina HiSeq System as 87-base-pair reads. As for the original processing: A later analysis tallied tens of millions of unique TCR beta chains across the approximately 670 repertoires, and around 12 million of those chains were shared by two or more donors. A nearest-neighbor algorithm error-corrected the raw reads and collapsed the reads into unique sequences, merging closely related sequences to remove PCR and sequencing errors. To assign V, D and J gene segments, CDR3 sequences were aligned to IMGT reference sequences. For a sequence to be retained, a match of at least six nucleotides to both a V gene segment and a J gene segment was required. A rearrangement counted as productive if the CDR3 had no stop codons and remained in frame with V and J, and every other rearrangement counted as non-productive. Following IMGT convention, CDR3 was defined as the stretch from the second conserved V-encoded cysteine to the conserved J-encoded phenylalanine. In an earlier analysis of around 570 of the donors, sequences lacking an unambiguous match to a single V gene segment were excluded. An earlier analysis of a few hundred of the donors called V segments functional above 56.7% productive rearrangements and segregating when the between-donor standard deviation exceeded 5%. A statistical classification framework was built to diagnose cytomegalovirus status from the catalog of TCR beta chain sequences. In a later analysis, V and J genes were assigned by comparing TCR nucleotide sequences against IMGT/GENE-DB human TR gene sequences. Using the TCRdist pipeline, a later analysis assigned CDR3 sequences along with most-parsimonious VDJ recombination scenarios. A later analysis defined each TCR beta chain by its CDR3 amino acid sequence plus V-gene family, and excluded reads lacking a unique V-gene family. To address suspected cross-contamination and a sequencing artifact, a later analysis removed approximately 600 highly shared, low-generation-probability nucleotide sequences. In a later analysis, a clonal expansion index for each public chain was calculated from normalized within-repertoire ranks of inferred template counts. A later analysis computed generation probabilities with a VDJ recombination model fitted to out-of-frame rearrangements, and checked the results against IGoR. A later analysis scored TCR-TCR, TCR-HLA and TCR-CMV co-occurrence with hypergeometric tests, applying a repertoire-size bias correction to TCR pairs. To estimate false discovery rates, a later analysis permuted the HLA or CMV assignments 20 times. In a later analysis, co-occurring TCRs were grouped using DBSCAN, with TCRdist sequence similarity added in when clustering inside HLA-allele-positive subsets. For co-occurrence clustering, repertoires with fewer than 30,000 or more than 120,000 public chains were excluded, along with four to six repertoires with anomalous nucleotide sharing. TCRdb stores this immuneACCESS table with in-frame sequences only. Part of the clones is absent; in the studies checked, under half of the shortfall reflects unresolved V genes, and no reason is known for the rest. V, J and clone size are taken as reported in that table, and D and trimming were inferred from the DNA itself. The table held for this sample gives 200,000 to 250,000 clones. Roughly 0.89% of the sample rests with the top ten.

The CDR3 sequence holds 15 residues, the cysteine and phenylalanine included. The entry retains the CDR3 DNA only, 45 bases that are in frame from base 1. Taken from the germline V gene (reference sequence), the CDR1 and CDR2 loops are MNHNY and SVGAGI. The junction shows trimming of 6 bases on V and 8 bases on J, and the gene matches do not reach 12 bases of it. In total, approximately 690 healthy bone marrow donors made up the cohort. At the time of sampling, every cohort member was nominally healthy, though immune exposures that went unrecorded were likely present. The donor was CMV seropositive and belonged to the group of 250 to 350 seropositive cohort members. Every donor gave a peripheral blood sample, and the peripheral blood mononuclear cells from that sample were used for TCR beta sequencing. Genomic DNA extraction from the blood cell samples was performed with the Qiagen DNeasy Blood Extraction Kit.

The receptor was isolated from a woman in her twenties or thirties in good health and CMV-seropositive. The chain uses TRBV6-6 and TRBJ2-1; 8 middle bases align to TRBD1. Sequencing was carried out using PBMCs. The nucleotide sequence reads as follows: TGTGCCAGCAGGACCTCCGGGACAGGCAAGGATGAGCAGTTCTTC. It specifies CASRTSGTGKDEQFF.